A selection of T cell receptor beta chains follows, all from one sample in a study of regulatory T cells in long-lasting Graves disease. In TCRdb, the multiplex PCR reads were re-called with MiXCR into one record per CDR3 protein. The sample includes 390,000 or so distinct CDR3 sequences, approximately 12% seen only once; the top ten take 15% to 20%. The same sample was also studied in work on T cells in Graves' hyperthyroidism and ophthalmopathy.

The sample was peripheral blood mononuclear cells (PBMCs), taken at new diagnosis, from a patient treated with antithyroid drugs. These receptors were obtained from a woman under 30 with Graves disease. CDR3s include the opening cysteine and the closing phenylalanine or tryptophan. Each record gives: clone size, J gene, V gene, D gene, CDR3 protein, CDR3 DNA. The D gene is left open where the match is weak. Part of the rows lack a size; the others show once, few, many or a class for expanded clones.

clone size: NA; J gene: TRBJ1-2; V gene: TRBV20-1; D gene: NA; CDR3 protein: CSARDRTWNGYTF; CDR3 DNA: TGCAGTGCTAGAGATCGGACATGGAATGGCTACACCTTC
clone size: many; J gene: TRBJ1-1; V gene: TRBV6-2/TRBV6-3; D gene: NA; CDR3 protein: CASSPGWVNTEAFF; CDR3 DNA: TGTGCCAGCAGCCCCGGGTGGGTGAACACTGAAGCTTTCTTT
clone size: many; J gene: TRBJ2-1; V gene: TRBV29-1; D gene: TRBD2; CDR3 protein: CSVGGVDGRHEQFF; CDR3 DNA: TGCAGCGTTGGAGGCGTGGACGGGAGGCATGAGCAGTTCTTC
clone size: many; J gene: TRBJ2-1; V gene: TRBV20-1; D gene: TRBD2; CDR3 protein: CSARGLAGVSYNEQFF; CDR3 DNA: TGCAGTGCTAGGGGACTAGCGGGGGTTTCCTACAATGAGCAGTTCTTC
clone size: many; J gene: TRBJ2-3; V gene: TRBV12-3/TRBV12-4; D gene: NA; CDR3 protein: CASSSRDRTDTQYF; CDR3 DNA: TGTGCCAGCAGTTCCCGGGACCGCACAGATACGCAGTATTTT
clone size: many; J gene: TRBJ2-5; V gene: TRBV20-1; D gene: NA; CDR3 protein: CSLDGVAVGRETQYF; CDR3 DNA: TGCAGTCTAGACGGGGTAGCGGTGGGCCGAGAGACCCAGTACTTC
clone size: many; J gene: TRBJ2-1; V gene: TRBV20-1; D gene: NA; CDR3 protein: CSASRTDPYNEQFF; CDR3 DNA: TGCAGTGCTAGTAGAACAGATCCCTACAATGAGCAGTTCTTC
clone size: many; J gene: TRBJ1-1; V gene: TRBV6-1; D gene: NA; CDR3 protein: CASINGPDTEAFF; CDR3 DNA: TGTGCCAGCATTAATGGCCCGGACACTGAAGCTTTCTTT
clone size: few; J gene: TRBJ2-2; V gene: TRBV19; D gene: NA; CDR3 protein: CASSTGPQTGELFF; CDR3 DNA: TGTGCCAGTAGTACGGGACCCCAGACCGGGGAGCTGTTTTTT
clone size: NA; J gene: TRBJ2-6; V gene: TRBV24-1; D gene: NA; CDR3 protein: CATSDPRQVAGANVLTF; CDR3 DNA: TGTGCCACCAGTGACCCTCGGCAGGTCGCTGGGGCCAACGTCCTGACTTTC
clone size: many; J gene: TRBJ2-5; V gene: TRBV9; D gene: NA; CDR3 protein: CASSASGTTQETQYF; CDR3 DNA: TGTGCCAGCAGCGCCTCCGGGACCACTCAAGAGACCCAGTACTTC
clone size: many; J gene: TRBJ1-3; V gene: TRBV18; D gene: NA; CDR3 protein: CASSGKFSGNTIYF; CDR3 DNA: TGTGCCAGCTCAGGAAAGTTCTCTGGAAACACCATATATTTT
clone size: many; J gene: TRBJ2-1; V gene: TRBV6-9; D gene: NA; CDR3 protein: CASSYGVRNEQFF; CDR3 DNA: TGTGCCAGCAGTTATGGGGTTCGCAATGAGCAGTTCTTC
clone size: many; J gene: TRBJ2-2; V gene: TRBV20-1; D gene: NA; CDR3 protein: CSARDHETYTGELFF; CDR3 DNA: TGCAGTGCTAGAGATCATGAGACCTACACCGGGGAGCTGTTTTTT
clone size: many; J gene: TRBJ2-7; V gene: TRBV27; D gene: NA; CDR3 protein: CASSENWDGPYEQYF; CDR3 DNA: TGTGCCAGCAGTGAAAACTGGGACGGTCCCTACGAGCAGTACTTC
clone size: NA; J gene: TRBJ2-2; V gene: TRBV27; D gene: TRBD2; CDR3 protein: CASSSRLAGGKTGELFF; CDR3 DNA: TGTGCCAGCAGTTCTAGACTAGCGGGAGGTAAAACCGGGGAGCTGTTTTTT
clone size: many; J gene: TRBJ2-1; V gene: TRBV7-9; D gene: NA; CDR3 protein: CASSLLQGTYNEQFF; CDR3 DNA: TGTGCCAGCAGCTTATTGCAGGGGACCTACAATGAGCAGTTCTTC
clone size: many; J gene: TRBJ1-5; V gene: TRBV7-2; D gene: TRBD1; CDR3 protein: CASSAGGRSNQPQHF; CDR3 DNA: TGTGCCAGCAGCGCAGGGGGTCGGAGCAATCAGCCCCAGCATTTT
clone size: many; J gene: TRBJ2-1; V gene: TRBV20-1; D gene: TRBD2; CDR3 protein: CSAREGLAGSYNEQFF; CDR3 DNA: TGCAGTGCTAGAGAGGGGCTAGCGGGCTCCTACAATGAGCAGTTCTTC
clone size: many; J gene: TRBJ2-6; V gene: TRBV6-2/TRBV6-3; D gene: NA; CDR3 protein: CASSYSPRGALVGANVLTF; CDR3 DNA: TGTGCCAGCAGTTACTCCCCCCGGGGGGCCCTGGTTGGGGCCAACGTCCTGACTTTC
clone size: many; J gene: TRBJ1-2; V gene: TRBV6-5; D gene: NA; CDR3 protein: CASSYVRGRRGYTF; CDR3 DNA: TGTGCCAGCAGTTACGTCCGGGGACGGCGGGGCTACACCTTC
clone size: many; J gene: TRBJ2-7; V gene: TRBV29-1; D gene: TRBD2; CDR3 protein: CSAATSGRDEQYF; CDR3 DNA: TGCAGCGCTGCGACTAGCGGGAGAGACGAGCAGTACTTC
clone size: many; J gene: TRBJ2-6; V gene: TRBV30; D gene: NA; CDR3 protein: CAFTDGAVGANVLTF; CDR3 DNA: TGTGCCTTCACGGACGGTGCAGTCGGGGCCAACGTCCTGACTTTC
clone size: many; J gene: TRBJ2-7; V gene: TRBV12-3/TRBV12-4; D gene: NA; CDR3 protein: CASSLKTGSYEQYF; CDR3 DNA: TGTGCCAGCAGTTTAAAGACAGGCTCCTACGAGCAGTACTTC
clone size: many; J gene: TRBJ1-4; V gene: TRBV6-5; D gene: NA; CDR3 protein: CASSYTGGTNEKLFF; CDR3 DNA: TGTGCCAGCAGTTACACGGGAGGAACTAATGAAAAACTGTTTTTT
clone size: many; J gene: TRBJ1-6; V gene: TRBV6-5; D gene: NA; CDR3 protein: CASSSALSGNSPLHF; CDR3 DNA: TGTGCCAGCAGTTCCGCCCTGTCAGGGAACTCACCCCTCCACTTT
clone size: NA; J gene: TRBJ2-2; V gene: TRBV19; D gene: NA; CDR3 protein: CASSFQEGGELFF; CDR3 DNA: TGTGCCAGTAGTTTCCAGGAGGGCGGGGAGCTGTTTTTT
clone size: many; J gene: TRBJ2-3; V gene: TRBV3-1; D gene: NA; CDR3 protein: CASSQTGNTDTQYF; CDR3 DNA: TGTGCCAGCAGCCAAACGGGGAACACAGATACGCAGTATTTT
clone size: NA; J gene: TRBJ2-1; V gene: TRBV6-5; D gene: NA; CDR3 protein: CASSYSGARNEQFF; CDR3 DNA: TGTGCCAGCAGTTACTCGGGTGCGCGCAATGAGCAGTTCTTC
clone size: few; J gene: TRBJ2-5; V gene: TRBV20-1; D gene: NA; CDR3 protein: CSASLPGWETQYF; CDR3 DNA: TGCAGTGCTAGCTTGCCGGGGTGGGAGACCCAGTACTTC
clone size: many; J gene: TRBJ2-2; V gene: TRBV2; D gene: NA; CDR3 protein: CASSSDSLGELFF; CDR3 DNA: TGTGCCAGCAGTTCGGACAGCCTTGGGGAGCTGTTTTTT
clone size: many; J gene: TRBJ2-2; V gene: TRBV9; D gene: NA; CDR3 protein: CASSVIREILPGELFF; CDR3 DNA: TGTGCCAGCAGCGTAATCAGGGAAATCCTCCCCGGGGAGCTGTTTTTT
clone size: many; J gene: TRBJ2-1; V gene: TRBV2; D gene: NA; CDR3 protein: CASRGGSNEQFF; CDR3 DNA: TGTGCCAGCAGAGGGGGATCCAATGAGCAGTTCTTC
clone size: NA; J gene: TRBJ2-5; V gene: TRBV7-9; D gene: NA; CDR3 protein: CASSLLGGPGETQYF; CDR3 DNA: TGTGCCAGCAGCTTACTCGGGGGACCAGGGGAGACCCAGTACTTC
clone size: many; J gene: TRBJ2-1; V gene: TRBV11-2; D gene: NA; CDR3 protein: CASSTSYNEQFF; CDR3 DNA: TGTGCCAGCAGCACCTCATACAATGAGCAGTTCTTC
clone size: NA; J gene: TRBJ2-5; V gene: TRBV10-3; D gene: NA; CDR3 protein: CAISGPGETQYF; CDR3 DNA: TGTGCCATCAGTGGACCCGGGGAGACCCAGTACTTC
clone size: many; J gene: TRBJ1-1; V gene: TRBV20-1; D gene: NA; CDR3 protein: CSARALRDTEAFF; CDR3 DNA: TGCAGTGCTAGAGCGTTGAGGGATACTGAAGCTTTCTTT
clone size: many; J gene: TRBJ1-3; V gene: TRBV12-5; D gene: TRBD1; CDR3 protein: CASGLVLRGFGNTIYF; CDR3 DNA: TGTGCTAGTGGTTTGGTACTCAGGGGGTTTGGAAACACCATATATTTT
clone size: many; J gene: TRBJ2-3; V gene: TRBV25-1; D gene: NA; CDR3 protein: CASSEDRNSLTDTQYF; CDR3 DNA: TGTGCCAGCAGTGAGGATCGAAATTCCCTCACAGATACGCAGTATTTT
clone size: many; J gene: TRBJ2-3; V gene: TRBV28; D gene: NA; CDR3 protein: CASSLLRNTDTQYF; CDR3 DNA: TGTGCCAGCAGTTTACTTCGGAACACAGATACGCAGTATTTT
clone size: NA; J gene: TRBJ1-2; V gene: TRBV28; D gene: TRBD1; CDR3 protein: CASTIDRGPGYTF; CDR3 DNA: TGTGCCAGCACCATTGACAGGGGGCCTGGCTACACCTTC
clone size: few; J gene: TRBJ2-7; V gene: TRBV27; D gene: NA; CDR3 protein: CASSTGIDQDAGYEQYF; CDR3 DNA: TGTGCCAGCAGTACCGGAATAGACCAGGATGCAGGGTACGAGCAGTACTTC
clone size: NA; J gene: TRBJ1-2; V gene: TRBV5-4; D gene: NA; CDR3 protein: CASSLAGNPNYGYTF; CDR3 DNA: TGTGCCAGCAGCTTGGCCGGCAACCCTAACTATGGCTACACCTTC
clone size: few; J gene: TRBJ1-2; V gene: TRBV7-9; D gene: NA; CDR3 protein: CASSLQGGYTF; CDR3 DNA: TGTGCCAGCAGCCTTCAGGGGGGCTACACCTTC